This T cell receptor beta chain was retrieved from a study of spatial heterogeneity in lung cancer. About the research overall: In cases with available follow-up PBMC samples, these were sequenced at a median of roughly two years after resection. Study-wide points: Expanded tumor TCRs that were ubiquitous appeared in blood more at resection than follow-up.

Described time point: blood at routine non-recurrence follow-up after resection. Whole RNA, isolated from tumor, nontumor lung or frozen PBMC, was sequenced without prior sorting. V lost 4 bases, J lost 10 bases, and 12 bases lay in between. CDR3 length equals 13 residues. Germline lookup yields CDR1 SGHKS and CDR2 YYEKEE (reference sequence). This clonotype was observed at least ten times. The antigen remains unidentified. MiXCR, run by TCRdb on the 5' RACE reads, gives a single entry per CDR3 protein. The sample has 15,000 to 20,000 distinct CDR3 sequences, around 9.6% seen once. The receptor was derived from a male donor with early-stage non-small cell lung cancer. The source was PBMCs, collected at follow-up. The chain couples TRBV5-5 to TRBJ1-6; possibly TRBD1 for D (5 bases). The CDR3 DNA is TGTGCCAGCAGCGTCCCCCAGGGCTCACCCCTCCACTTT. This sequence encodes CASSVPQGSPLHF.